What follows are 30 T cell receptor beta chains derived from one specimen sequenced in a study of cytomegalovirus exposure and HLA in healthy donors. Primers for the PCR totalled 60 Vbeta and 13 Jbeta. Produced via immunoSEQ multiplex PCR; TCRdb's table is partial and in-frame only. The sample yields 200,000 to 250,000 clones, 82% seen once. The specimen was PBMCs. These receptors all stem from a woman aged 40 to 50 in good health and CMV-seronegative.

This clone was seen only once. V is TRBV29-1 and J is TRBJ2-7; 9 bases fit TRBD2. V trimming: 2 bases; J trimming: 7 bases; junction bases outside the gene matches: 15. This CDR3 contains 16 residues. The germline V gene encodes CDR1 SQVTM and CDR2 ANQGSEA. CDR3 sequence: CSVELVAGDGTGEQYF. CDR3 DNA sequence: TGCAGCGTTGAATTGGTAGCGGGAGACGGAACGGGGGAGCAGTACTTC.

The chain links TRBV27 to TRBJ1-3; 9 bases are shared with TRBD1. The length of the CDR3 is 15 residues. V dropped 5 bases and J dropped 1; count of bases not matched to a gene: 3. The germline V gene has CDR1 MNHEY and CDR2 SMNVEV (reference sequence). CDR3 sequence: CASSVDRGSGNTIYF. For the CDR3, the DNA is TGTGCCAGCAGTGTCGACAGGGGGTCTGGAAACACCATATATTTT.

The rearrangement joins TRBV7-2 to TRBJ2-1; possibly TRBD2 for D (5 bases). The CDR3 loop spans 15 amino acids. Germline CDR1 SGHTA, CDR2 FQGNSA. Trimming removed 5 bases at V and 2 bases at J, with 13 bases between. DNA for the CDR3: TGTGCCAGCAGCCCAGCGGCGGACGCCTACAATGAGCAGTTCTTC. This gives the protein CASSPAADAYNEQFF.

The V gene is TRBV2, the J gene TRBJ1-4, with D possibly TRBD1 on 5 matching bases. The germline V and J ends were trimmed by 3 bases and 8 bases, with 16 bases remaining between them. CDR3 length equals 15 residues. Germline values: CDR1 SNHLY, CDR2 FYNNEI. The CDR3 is CASSDGGDFGEKLFF. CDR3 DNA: TGTGCCAGCAGTGATGGAGGGGATTTTGGCGAAAAACTGTTTTTT.

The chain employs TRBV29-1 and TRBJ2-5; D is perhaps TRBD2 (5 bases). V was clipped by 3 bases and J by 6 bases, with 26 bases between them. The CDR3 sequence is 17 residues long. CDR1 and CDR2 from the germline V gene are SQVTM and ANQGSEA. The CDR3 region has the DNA TGCAGCGTTGATTCGGCAGTTTGGGAGAATACAAGAAAGACCCAGTACTTC. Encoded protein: CSVDSAVWENTRKTQYF.

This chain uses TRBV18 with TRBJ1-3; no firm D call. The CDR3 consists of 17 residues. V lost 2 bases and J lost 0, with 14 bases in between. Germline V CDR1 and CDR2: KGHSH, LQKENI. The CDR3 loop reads CASSPVAGRLSGNTIYF. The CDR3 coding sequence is TGTGCCAGCTCACCAGTGGCTGGCCGCCTCTCTGGAAACACCATATATTTT. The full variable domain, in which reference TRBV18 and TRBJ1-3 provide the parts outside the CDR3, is NAGVMQNPRHLVRRRGQEARLRCSPMKGHSHVYWYRQLPEEGLKFMVYLQKENIIDESGMPKERFSAEFPKEGPSILRIQQVVRGDSAAYFCASSPVAGRLSGNTIYFGEGSWLTVV.

CDR3 nucleotide sequence: TGTGCCAGCAAAGGAGGGGGCGGAAACATTCAGTACTTC. Translation gives CASKGGGGNIQYF. The rearrangement uses TRBV6-5 and TRBJ2-4; TRBD1 is a possible D gene (7 bases). Germline values: CDR1 MNHEY, CDR2 SVGAGI. V was cut by 7 bases and J by 6 bases, with 13 bases left in between. This CDR3 is built from 13 residues.

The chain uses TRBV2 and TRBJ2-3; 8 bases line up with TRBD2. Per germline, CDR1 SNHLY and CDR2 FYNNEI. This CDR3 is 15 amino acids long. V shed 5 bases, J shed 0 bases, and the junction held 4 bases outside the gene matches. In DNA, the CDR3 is TGTGCCAGCAGTCGACTAGCGCTGAGCACAGATACGCAGTATTTT. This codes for CASSRLALSTDTQYF.

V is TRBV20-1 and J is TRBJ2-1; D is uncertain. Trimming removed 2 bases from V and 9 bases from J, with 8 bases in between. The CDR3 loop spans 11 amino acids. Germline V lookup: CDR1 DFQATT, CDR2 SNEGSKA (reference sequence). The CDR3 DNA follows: TGCAGTGCTAGACTATATGTTGAGCAGTTCTTC. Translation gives CSARLYVEQFF.

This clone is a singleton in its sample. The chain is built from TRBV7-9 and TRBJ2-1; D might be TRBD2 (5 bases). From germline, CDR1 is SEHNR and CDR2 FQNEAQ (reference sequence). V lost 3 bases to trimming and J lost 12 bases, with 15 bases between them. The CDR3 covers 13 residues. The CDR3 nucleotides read TGTGCCAGCAGCTTGTCCGGGCCTAGCAGGCAGTTCTTC. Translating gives CASSLSGPSRQFF.

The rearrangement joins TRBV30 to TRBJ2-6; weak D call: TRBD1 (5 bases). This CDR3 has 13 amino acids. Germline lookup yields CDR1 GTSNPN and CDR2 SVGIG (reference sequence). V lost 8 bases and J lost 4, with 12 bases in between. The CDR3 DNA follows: TGTGCCCACCGACAGAAGGGGGCCAACGTCCTGACTTTC. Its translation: CAHRQKGANVLTF.

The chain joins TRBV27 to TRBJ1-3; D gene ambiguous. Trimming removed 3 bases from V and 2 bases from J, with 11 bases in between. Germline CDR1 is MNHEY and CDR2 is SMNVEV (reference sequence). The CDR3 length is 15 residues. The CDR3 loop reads CASSFKGLAGNTIYF. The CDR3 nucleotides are TGTGCCAGCAGTTTTAAAGGACTAGCTGGAAACACCATATATTTT.

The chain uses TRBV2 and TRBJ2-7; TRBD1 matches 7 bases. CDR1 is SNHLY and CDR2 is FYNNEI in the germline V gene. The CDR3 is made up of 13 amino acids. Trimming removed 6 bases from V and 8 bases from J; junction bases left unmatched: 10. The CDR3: CASSTQGKAKQYF. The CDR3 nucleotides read TGTGCCAGCAGCACACAGGGGAAGGCGAAGCAGTACTTC.

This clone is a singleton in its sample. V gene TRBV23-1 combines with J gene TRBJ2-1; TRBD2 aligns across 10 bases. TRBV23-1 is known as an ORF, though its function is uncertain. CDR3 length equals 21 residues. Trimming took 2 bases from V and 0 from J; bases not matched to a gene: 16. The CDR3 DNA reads TGCGCCAGCAGTCAAGAGGTTGGGGCTAGCGGGAGAGGAGTCTCCTACAATGAGCAGTTCTTC. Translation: CASSQEVGASGRGVSYNEQFF.

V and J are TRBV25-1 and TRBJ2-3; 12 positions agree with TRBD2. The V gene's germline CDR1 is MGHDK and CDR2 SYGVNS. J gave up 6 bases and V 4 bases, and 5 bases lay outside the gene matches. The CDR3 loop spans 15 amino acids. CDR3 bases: TGTGCCAGCAGTGTGACTAGCGGGAGTAGCGATACGCAGTATTTT. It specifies CASSVTSGSSDTQYF.

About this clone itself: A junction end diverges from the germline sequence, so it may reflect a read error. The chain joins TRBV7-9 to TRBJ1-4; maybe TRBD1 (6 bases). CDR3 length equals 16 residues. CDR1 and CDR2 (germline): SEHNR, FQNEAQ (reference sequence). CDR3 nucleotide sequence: TGTTCCAGCAGCTTAATGGGGGCGCAGGGGAATGAAAAACTGTTTTTT. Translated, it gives CSSSLMGAQGNEKLFF.

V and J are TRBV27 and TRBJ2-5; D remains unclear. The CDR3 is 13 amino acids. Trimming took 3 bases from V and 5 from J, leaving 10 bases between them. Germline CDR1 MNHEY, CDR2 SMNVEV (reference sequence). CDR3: CASSFLPGETQYF. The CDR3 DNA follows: TGTGCCAGCAGTTTCCTGCCCGGGGAGACCCAGTACTTC.

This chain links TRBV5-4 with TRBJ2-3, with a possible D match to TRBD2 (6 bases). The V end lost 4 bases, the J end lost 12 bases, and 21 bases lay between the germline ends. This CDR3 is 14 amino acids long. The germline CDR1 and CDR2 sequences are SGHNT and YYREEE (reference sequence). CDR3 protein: CASSGADGSSIQYF. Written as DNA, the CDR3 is TGTGCCAGCAGCGGTGCGGACGGGAGCAGCATACAGTATTTT.

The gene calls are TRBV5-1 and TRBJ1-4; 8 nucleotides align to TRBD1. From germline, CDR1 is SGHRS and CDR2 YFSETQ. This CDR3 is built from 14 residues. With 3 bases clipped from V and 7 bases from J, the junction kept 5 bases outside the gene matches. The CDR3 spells CASSSGQGSEKLFF. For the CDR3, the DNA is TGCGCCAGCAGCTCCGGACAGGGCAGTGAAAAACTGTTTTTT. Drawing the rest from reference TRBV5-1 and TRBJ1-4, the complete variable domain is KAGVTQTPRYLIKTRGQQVTLSCSPISGHRSVSWYQQTPGQGLQFLFEYFSETQRNKGNFPGRFSGRQFSNSRSEMNVSTLELGDSALYLCASSSGQGSEKLFFGSGTQLSVL.

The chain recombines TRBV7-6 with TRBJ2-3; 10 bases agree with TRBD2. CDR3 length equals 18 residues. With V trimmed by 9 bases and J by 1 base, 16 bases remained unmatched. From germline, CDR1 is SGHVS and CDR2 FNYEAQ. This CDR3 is CASGPGTVLAGRTDTQYF. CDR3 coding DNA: TGTGCCAGTGGGCCCGGGACAGTACTAGCGGGACGCACAGATACGCAGTATTTT.

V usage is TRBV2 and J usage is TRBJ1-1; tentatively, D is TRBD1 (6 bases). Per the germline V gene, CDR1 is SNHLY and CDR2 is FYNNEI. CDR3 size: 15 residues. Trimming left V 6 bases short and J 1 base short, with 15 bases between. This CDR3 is CASRGGGLQNTEAFF. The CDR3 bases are TGTGCCAGCAGGGGAGGGGGTCTGCAGAACACTGAAGCTTTCTTT. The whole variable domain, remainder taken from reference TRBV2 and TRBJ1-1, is EPEVTQTPSHQVTQMGQEVILRCVPISNHLYFYWYRQILGQKVEFLVSFYNNEISEKSEIFDDQFSVERPDGSNFTLKIRSTKLEDSAMYFCASRGGGLQNTEAFFGQGTRLTVV.

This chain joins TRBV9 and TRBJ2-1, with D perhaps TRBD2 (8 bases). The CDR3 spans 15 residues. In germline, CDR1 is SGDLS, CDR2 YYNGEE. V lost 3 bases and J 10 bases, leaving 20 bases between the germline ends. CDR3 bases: TGTGCCAGCAGCGAGTCAGGGGGACTAGGGCGGGAGCAGTTCTTC. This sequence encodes CASSESGGLGREQFF. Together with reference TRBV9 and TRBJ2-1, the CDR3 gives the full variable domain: DSGVTQTPKHLITATGQRVTLRCSPRSGDLSVYWYQQSLDQGLQFLIQYYNGEERAKGNILERFSAQQFPDLHSELNLSSLELGDSALYFCASSESGGLGREQFFGPGTRLTVL.

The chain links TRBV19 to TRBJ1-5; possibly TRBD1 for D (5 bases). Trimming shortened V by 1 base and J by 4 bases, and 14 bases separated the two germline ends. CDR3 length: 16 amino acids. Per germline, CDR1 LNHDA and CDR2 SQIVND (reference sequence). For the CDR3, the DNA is TGTGCCAGTAGTATAGGCACAGGAGTCCCTAATCAGCCCCAGCATTTT. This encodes CASSIGTGVPNQPQHF. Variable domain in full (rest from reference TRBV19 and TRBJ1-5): DGGITQSPKYLFRKEGQNVTLSCEQNLNHDAMYWYRQDPGQGLRLIYYSQIVNDFQKGDIAEGYSVSREKKESFPLTVTSAQKNPTAFYLCASSIGTGVPNQPQHFGDGTRLSIL.

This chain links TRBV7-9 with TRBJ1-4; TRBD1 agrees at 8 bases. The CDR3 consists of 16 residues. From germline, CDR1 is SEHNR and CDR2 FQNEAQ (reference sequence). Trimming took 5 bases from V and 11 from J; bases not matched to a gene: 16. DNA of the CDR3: TGTGCCAGCAGCCCTAAGGGCGGACAGGGTCTCGGGAAACTGTTTTTT. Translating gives CASSPKGGQGLGKLFF.

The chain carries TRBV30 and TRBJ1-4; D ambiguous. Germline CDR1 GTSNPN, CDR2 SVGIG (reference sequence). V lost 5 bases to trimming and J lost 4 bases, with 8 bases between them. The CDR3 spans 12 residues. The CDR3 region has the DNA TGTGCCTGGGGGCGGGATAATGAAAAACTGTTTTTT. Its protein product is CAWGRDNEKLFF.

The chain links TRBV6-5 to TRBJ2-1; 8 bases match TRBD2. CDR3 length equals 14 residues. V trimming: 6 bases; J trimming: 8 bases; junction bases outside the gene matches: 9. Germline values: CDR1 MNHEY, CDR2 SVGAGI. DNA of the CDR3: TGTGCCAGCAGACCGGGACTAGGATCGGATGAGCAGTTCTTC. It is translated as CASRPGLGSDEQFF.

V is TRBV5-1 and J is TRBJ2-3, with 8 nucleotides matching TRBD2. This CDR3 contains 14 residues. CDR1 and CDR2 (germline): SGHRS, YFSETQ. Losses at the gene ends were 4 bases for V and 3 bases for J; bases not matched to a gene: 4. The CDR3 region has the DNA TGCGCCAGCAGCACCGGGACTAGGACAGATACGCAGTATTTT. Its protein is CASSTGTRTDTQYF.

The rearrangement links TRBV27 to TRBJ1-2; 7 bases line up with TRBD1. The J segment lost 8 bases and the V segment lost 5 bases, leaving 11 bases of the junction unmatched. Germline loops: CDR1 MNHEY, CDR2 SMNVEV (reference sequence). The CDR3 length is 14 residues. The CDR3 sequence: CASSEIGTAGGYTF. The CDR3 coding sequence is TGTGCCAGCAGTGAAATCGGGACAGCCGGAGGCTACACCTTC.

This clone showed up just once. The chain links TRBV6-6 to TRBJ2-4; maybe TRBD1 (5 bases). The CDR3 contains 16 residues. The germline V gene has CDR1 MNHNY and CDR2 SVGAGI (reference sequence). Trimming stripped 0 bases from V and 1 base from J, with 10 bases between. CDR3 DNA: TGTGCCAGCAGTTACTCGTTCCACAGGGCCAAAAACATTCAGTACTTC. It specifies CASSYSFHRAKNIQYF.

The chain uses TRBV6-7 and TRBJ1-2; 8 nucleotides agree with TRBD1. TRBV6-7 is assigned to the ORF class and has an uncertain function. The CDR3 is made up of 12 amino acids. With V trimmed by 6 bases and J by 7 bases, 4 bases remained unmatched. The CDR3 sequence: CASSPDRAGYTF. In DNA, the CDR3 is TGTGCCAGCAGCCCGGACAGGGCTGGCTACACCTTC.